The clone carrying this T cell receptor (beta chain) was seen more than once but under ten times. No antigen is known for it. The sample is drawn from a study of response to subunit inactivated influenza vaccine. The junction had 8 bases not matched to a gene; V was cut back by 5 bases and J by 1 base. The CDR3 spans 16 residues. The germline CDR1 and CDR2 sequences are DFQATT and SNEGSKA (reference sequence). The study's findings and limits: There was a suggestion from the authors that each seasonal influenza vaccination recruits few new T cells.

TCRdb ran MiXCR on the RT-PCR reads and lists one entry per CDR3 protein. The table lists about 500,000 distinct CDR3 sequences, more than 7% of them singletons. The material sequenced was PBMCs from blood, taken around 25 months after vaccination. This chain joins TRBV20-1 and TRBJ1-5; 10 bases are a match to TRBD1. The TCR was taken from a man aged 50-75 years who received an inactivated influenza vaccine. CDR3 sequence (DNA): TGCAGTGCTCGGACAGGGGGGAGCTGGAGCAATCAGCCCCAGCATTTT. It codes for CSARTGGSWSNQPQHF.